This T cell receptor (beta chain) stems from a study of neoadjuvant anti-PD-1 for oral cavity cancer. Study-level information: Around day 43, patients without progression received a fourth nivolumab dose before surgery. Study-wide results and limits: Post-nivolumab, blood T cell clonality was significantly elevated in non-responders.

As for this clone: Its antigen is as yet unknown.

Assay: immunoSEQ multiplex PCR; the TCRdb copy retains only in-frame clones and omits some. The table includes about 68,000 clones, 85% detected once. Time point reported: after neoadjuvant nivolumab, at surgical resection. PBMCs were not maintained or expanded in culture before analysis. The CDR3 spans 15 residues. Germline loops: CDR1 SGHRS, CDR2 YFSETQ. V was pared by 7 bases and J by 4 bases, with 17 bases between. This receptor was taken from a person aged 35-79 years with oral cavity squamous cell carcinoma. This rearrangement joins TRBV5-1 to TRBJ2-2; weak D call: TRBD2 (6 bases). The sample was PBMCs, taken after nivolumab (anti-PD-1) treatment. CDR3 in amino acids: CASDSGGVSTGELFF. The CDR3 region has the DNA TGCGCCAGCGATAGTGGCGGGGTGTCCACCGGGGAGCTGTTTTTT.